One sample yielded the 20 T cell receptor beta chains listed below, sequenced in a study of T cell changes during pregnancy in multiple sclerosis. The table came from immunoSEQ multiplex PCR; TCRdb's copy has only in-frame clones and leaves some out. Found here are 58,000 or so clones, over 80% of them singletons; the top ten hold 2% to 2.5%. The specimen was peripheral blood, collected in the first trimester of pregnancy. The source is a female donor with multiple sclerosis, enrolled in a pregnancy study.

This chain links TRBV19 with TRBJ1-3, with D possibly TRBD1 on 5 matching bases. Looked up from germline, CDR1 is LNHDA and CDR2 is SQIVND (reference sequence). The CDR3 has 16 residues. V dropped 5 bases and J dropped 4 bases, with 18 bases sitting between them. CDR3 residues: CASSSDRDSYGNTIYF. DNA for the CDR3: TGTGCCAGTAGTTCCGACCGGGACTCCTACGGAAACACCATATATTTT.

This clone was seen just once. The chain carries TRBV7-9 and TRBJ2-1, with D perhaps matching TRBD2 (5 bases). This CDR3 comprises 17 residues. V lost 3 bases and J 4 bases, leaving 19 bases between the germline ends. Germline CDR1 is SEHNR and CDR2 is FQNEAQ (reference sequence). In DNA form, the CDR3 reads TGTGCCAGCAGCTTCCCCATTCGGCGGGTAGATTACAATGAGCAGTTCTTC. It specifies CASSFPIRRVDYNEQFF.

The CDR3 DNA follows: TGTGCCAGCAGTTCAGGTGCCTACAATGAGCAGTTCTTC. Protein sequence: CASSSGAYNEQFF. The chain uses TRBV7-3 and TRBJ2-1; D is undetermined. Germline CDR1 reads SGHTA; CDR2 reads FQGTGA. This CDR3 has 13 residues. Deletions cut 6 bases from V and 2 bases from J, with 8 bases between.

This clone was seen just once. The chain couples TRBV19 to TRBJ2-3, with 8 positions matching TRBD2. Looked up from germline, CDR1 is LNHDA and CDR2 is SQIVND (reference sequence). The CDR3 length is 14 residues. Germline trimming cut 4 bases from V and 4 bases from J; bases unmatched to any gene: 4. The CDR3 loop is CASSSGRWADTQYF. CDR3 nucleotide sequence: TGTGCCAGTAGTAGCGGGAGGTGGGCAGATACGCAGTATTTT.

CDR3 residues: CASSLTGPPYEQYF. CDR3 bases: TGCGCCAGCAGCTTGACAGGGCCCCCCTACGAGCAGTACTTC. The chain has TRBV5-1 and TRBJ2-7, with D maybe TRBD1 (6 bases). V lost 1 base to trimming and J lost 2 bases, with 10 bases between them. The CDR3 spans 14 residues. Germline assignment: CDR1 SGHRS and CDR2 YFSETQ.

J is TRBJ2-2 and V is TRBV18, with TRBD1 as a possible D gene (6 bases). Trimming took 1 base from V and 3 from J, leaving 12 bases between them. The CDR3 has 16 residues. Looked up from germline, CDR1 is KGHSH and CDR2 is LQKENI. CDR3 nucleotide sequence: TGTGCCAGCTCACCACGGGGCAGGGGTGACACCGGGGAGCTGTTTTTT. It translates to CASSPRGRGDTGELFF.

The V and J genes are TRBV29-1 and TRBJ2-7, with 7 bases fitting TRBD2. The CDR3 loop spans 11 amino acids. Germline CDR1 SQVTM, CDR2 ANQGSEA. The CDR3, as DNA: TGCACGGTCCTAAGCGGGATAGATCAGTACTTC. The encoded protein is CTVLSGIDQYF.

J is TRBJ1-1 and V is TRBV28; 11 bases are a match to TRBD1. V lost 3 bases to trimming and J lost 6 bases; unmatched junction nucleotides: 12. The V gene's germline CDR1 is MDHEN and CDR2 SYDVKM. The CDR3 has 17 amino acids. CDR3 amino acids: CASSFIDTGQGGSEAFF. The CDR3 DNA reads TGTGCCAGCAGTTTTATTGATACGGGACAGGGGGGCTCTGAAGCTTTCTTT.

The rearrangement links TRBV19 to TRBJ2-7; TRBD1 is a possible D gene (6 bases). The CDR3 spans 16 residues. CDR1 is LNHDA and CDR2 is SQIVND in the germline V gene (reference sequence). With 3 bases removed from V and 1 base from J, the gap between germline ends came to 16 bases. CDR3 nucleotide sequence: TGTGCCAGTAGTATCTACAGGGTAGAGTCATCCTACGAGCAGTACTTC. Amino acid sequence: CASSIYRVESSYEQYF.

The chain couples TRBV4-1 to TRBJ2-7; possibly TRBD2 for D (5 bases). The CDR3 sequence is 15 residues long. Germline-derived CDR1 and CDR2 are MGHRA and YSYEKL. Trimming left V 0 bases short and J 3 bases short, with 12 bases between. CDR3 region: CASSQDLADYYEQYF. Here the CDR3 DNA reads TGCGCCAGCAGCCAAGACCTAGCAGACTACTACGAGCAGTACTTC.

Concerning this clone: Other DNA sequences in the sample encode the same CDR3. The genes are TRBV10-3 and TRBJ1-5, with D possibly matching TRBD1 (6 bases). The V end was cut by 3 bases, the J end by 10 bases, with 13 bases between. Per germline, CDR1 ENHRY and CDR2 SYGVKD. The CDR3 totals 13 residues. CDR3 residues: CAISDDPGQPQHF. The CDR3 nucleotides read TGTGCCATCAGTGATGACCCGGGACAACCCCAGCATTTT.

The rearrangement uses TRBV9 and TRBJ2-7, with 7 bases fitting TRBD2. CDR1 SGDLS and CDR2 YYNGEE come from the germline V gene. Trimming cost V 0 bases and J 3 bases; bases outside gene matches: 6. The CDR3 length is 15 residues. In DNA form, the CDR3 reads TGTGCCAGCAGCGTAGGGCCTAGCGGAAACTACGAGCAGTACTTC. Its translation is CASSVGPSGNYEQYF.

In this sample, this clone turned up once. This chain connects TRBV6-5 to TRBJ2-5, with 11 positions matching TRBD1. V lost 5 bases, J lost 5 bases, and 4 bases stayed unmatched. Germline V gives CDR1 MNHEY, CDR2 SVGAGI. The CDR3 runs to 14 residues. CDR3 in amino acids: CASSRTGGGETQYF. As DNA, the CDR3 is TGTGCCAGCAGTCGGACAGGGGGCGGGGAGACCCAGTACTTC.

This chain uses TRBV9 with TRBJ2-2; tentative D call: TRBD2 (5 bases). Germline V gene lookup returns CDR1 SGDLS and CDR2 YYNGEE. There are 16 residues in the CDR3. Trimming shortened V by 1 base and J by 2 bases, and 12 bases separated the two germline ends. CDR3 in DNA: TGTGCCAGCAGCGTATTTCCTAGCCCTAACACCGGGGAGCTGTTTTTT. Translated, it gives CASSVFPSPNTGELFF.

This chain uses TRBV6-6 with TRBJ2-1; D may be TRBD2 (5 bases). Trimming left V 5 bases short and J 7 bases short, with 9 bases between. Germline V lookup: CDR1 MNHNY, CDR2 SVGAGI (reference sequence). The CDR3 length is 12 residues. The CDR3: CASSQADNEQFF. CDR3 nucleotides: TGTGCCAGCAGTCAAGCGGATAATGAGCAGTTCTTC.

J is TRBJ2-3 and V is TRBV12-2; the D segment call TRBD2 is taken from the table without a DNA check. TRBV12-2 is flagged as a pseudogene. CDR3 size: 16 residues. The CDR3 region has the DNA TGTGCAAGTCGCTTACTAGCGGGAGGATACACAGATACGCAGTATTTT. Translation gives CASRLLAGGYTDTQYF.

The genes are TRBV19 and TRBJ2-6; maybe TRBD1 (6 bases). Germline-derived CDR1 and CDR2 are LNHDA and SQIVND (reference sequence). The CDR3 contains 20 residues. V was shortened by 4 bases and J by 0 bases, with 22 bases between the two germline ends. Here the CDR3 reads CASSKTSSGAFGSGANVLTF. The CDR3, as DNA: TGTGCCAGTAGTAAGACCTCATCAGGGGCCTTTGGCTCTGGGGCCAACGTCCTGACTTTC.

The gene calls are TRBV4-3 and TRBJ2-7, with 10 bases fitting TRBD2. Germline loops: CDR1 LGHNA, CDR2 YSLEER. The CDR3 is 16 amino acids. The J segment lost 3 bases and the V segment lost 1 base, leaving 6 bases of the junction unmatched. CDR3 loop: CASSQVISGGNYEQYF. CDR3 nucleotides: TGCGCCAGCAGCCAAGTAATTAGCGGGGGGAACTACGAGCAGTACTTC.

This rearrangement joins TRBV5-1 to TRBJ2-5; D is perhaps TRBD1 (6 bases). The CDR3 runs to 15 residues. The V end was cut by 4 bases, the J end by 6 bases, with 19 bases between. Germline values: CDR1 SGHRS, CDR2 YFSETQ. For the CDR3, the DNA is TGCGCCAGCAGCGTGAGGGCAGGGGCTGGGAAGACCCAGTACTTC. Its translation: CASSVRAGAGKTQYF.

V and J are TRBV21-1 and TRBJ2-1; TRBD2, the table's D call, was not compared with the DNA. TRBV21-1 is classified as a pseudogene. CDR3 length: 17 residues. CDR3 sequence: CASSLPVAGGFRNEQFF. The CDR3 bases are TGTGCCAGCAGCCTCCCGGTAGCGGGAGGATTTAGGAATGAGCAGTTCTTC.